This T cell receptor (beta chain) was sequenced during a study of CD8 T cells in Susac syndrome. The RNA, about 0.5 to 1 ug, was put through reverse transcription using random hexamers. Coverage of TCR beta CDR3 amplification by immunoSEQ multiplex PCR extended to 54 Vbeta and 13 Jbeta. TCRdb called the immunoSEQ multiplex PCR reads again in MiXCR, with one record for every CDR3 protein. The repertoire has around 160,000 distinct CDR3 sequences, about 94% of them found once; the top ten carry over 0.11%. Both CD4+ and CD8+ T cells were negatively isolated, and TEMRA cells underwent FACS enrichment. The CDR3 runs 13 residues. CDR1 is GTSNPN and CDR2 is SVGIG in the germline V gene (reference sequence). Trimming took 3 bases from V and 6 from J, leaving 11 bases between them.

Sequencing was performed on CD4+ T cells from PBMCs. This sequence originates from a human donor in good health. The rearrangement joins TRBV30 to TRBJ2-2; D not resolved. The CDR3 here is CAWRNAGAGELFF. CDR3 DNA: TGTGCCTGGAGGAACGCTGGGGCCGGGGAGCTGTTTTTT.